The 11 T cell receptor beta chains below come from one sample, sequenced in a study of blood T cells in healthy people across ages. A second roughly 6 to 12 cycle PCR used barcoded and J-beta primers. Each CDR3 protein gets one entry after TCRdb re-called the 5' RACE reads with MiXCR. This table holds 750,000 to 950,000 distinct CDR3 sequences, more than 25% found once. The same data also went into a second study, on T cells of mothers and their children.

Input material: blood. These receptor sequences come from a boy younger than 18 in good health.

V gene TRBV20-1 combines with J gene TRBJ1-5; D not resolved. From germline, CDR1 is DFQATT and CDR2 SNEGSKA (reference sequence). The ends were cut back, 0 bases at V and 0 bases at J, with 12 bases in the middle. There are 16 residues in the CDR3. The CDR3 loop is CSAREGGRYSNQPQHF. In DNA, the CDR3 is TGCAGTGCTAGAGAAGGAGGGAGATATAGCAATCAGCCCCAGCATTTT.

In its sample, this clonotype was seen a few times. The chain links TRBV11-2 to TRBJ2-4; tentative D call: TRBD2 (6 bases). Germline values: CDR1 SGHAT, CDR2 FQNNGV. There are 17 residues in the CDR3. Trimming removed 5 bases from V and 4 bases from J, with 21 bases in between. CDR3 in amino acids: CASSHIMGGSTKNIQYF. The CDR3 nucleotides read TGTGCCAGCAGCCATATTATGGGGGGTTCTACAAAAAACATTCAGTACTTC. Together with reference TRBV11-2 and TRBJ2-4, the CDR3 gives the full variable domain: EAGVAQSPRYKIIEKRQSVAFWCNPISGHATLYWYQQILGQGPKLLIQFQNNGVVDDSQLPKDRFSAERLKGVDSTLKIQPAKLEDSAVYLCASSHIMGGSTKNIQYFGAGTRLSVL.

V usage is TRBV12-3 or TRBV12-4 and J usage is TRBJ1-4; D remains unclear. CDR3 size: 11 residues. The V end lost 7 bases, the J end lost 7 bases, and 7 bases lay between the germline ends. CDR3 residues: CASIRGEKLFF. The CDR3 nucleotides are TGTGCCAGCATCCGGGGTGAAAAACTGTTTTTT.

There are a few counts of this clonotype. The rearrangement links TRBV20-1 to TRBJ2-2; D possibly matches TRBD1 or TRBD2 (6 bases each). The CDR3 spans 16 residues. CDR1 DFQATT and CDR2 SNEGSKA come from the germline V gene (reference sequence). V was pared by 1 base and J by 5 bases, with 17 bases between. As DNA, the CDR3 is TGCAGTGCTAGAGGCAAGGGCAGGGGAGGAACCGGGGAGCTGTTTTTT. It yields the protein CSARGKGRGGTGELFF.

This clonotype turned up a few times. This chain links TRBV5-1 with TRBJ1-2; D possibly corresponds to TRBD1 (5 bases). The CDR3 loop spans 15 amino acids. Trimming left V 4 bases short and J 6 bases short, with 19 bases between. Germline CDR1 is SGHRS and CDR2 is YFSETQ. CDR3 bases: TGCGCCAGCAGCCGTAACGCGGGACTCACTCATGGCTACACCTTC. It codes for CASSRNAGLTHGYTF.

This clonotype has a handful of counts. At one end, the junction sequence differs from germline, possibly due to a read error. This rearrangement joins TRBV2 to TRBJ2-4; D perhaps matches TRBD1 (6 bases). This CDR3 is built from 17 residues. Germline CDR1 and CDR2: SNHLY and FYNNEI. This CDR3 reads CASSEGTHLSAKNIQYF. Here the CDR3 DNA reads TGCGCCAGCAGTGAGGGGACACACTTATCAGCCAAAAACATTCAGTACTTC.

This clonotype was detected only a few times. This chain connects TRBV3-1 to TRBJ2-5; D is unresolved. V gave up 3 bases and J gave up 9 bases, with 5 bases separating them. CDR3 size: 10 residues. CDR1 is LGHDT, CDR2 YNNKEL, per germline (reference sequence). The CDR3 DNA follows: TGTGCCAGCAGCCACGAGGCCCAGTACTTC. Residues: CASSHEAQYF.

This clonotype was seen more than once but under ten times. The CDR3 DNA reads as TGCAGTGCGGAACTAGGAGAGACCCAGTACTTC. It specifies CSAELGETQYF. The chain employs TRBV20-1 and TRBJ2-5, with D perhaps TRBD2 (5 bases). Per germline, CDR1 DFQATT and CDR2 SNEGSKA (reference sequence). V dropped 6 bases and J dropped 4 bases, with 9 bases sitting between them. This CDR3 is 11 amino acids long.

The gene calls are TRBV7-9 and TRBJ2-5; a possible D gene is TRBD1 (6 bases). The closer fit of TRBJ2-7 to the DNA end suggests the J call may be wrong. The CDR3 has 12 amino acids. Germline V lookup: CDR1 SEHNR, CDR2 FQNEAQ (reference sequence). The CDR3 DNA is TGTGCCAGCAGCCTGGACAGCCTCGAGCAGTACTTC. Translated, it gives CASSLDSLEQYF.

The chain joins TRBV20-1 to TRBJ2-5; D tentatively fits TRBD1 or TRBD2 (7 bases each). The V end lost 4 bases, the J end lost 2 bases, and 20 bases lay between the germline ends. The CDR3 is 16 amino acids. CDR1 DFQATT and CDR2 SNEGSKA come from the germline V gene (reference sequence). The CDR3 DNA reads TGCAGTGCTAAAGAGAGACGGGGGGACAGACAAGAGACCCAGTACTTC. This translates into CSAKERRGDRQETQYF.

The CDR3: CSARLRDRGRETQYF. DNA of the CDR3: TGCAGTGCGCGACTCCGGGACAGGGGGCGAGAGACCCAGTACTTC. The chain carries TRBV20-1 and TRBJ2-5; TRBD1 matches 12 bases. The CDR3 is made up of 15 amino acids. V lost 6 bases and J lost 4; bases outside the gene matches: 9. Germline loops: CDR1 DFQATT, CDR2 SNEGSKA (reference sequence).